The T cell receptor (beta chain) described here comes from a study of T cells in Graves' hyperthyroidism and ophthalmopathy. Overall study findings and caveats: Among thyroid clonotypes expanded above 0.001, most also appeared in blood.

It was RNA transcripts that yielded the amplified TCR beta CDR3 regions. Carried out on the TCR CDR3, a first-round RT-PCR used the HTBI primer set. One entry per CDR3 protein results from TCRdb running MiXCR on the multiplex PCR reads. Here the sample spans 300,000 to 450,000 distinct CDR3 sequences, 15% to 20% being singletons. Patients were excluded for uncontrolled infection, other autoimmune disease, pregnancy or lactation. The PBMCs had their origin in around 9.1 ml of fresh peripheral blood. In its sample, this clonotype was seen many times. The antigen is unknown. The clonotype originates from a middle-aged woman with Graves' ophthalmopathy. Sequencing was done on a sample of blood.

The CDR3 protein is CSARLDYEQYF. CDR3 DNA sequence: TGCAGTGCTAGACTAGACTACGAGCAGTACTTC. This chain links TRBV20-1 with TRBJ2-7; D ambiguous. Germline V gene lookup returns CDR1 DFQATT and CDR2 SNEGSKA (reference sequence). This CDR3 has 11 amino acids. Trimming cost V 2 bases and J 3 bases, with 5 bases left between them.